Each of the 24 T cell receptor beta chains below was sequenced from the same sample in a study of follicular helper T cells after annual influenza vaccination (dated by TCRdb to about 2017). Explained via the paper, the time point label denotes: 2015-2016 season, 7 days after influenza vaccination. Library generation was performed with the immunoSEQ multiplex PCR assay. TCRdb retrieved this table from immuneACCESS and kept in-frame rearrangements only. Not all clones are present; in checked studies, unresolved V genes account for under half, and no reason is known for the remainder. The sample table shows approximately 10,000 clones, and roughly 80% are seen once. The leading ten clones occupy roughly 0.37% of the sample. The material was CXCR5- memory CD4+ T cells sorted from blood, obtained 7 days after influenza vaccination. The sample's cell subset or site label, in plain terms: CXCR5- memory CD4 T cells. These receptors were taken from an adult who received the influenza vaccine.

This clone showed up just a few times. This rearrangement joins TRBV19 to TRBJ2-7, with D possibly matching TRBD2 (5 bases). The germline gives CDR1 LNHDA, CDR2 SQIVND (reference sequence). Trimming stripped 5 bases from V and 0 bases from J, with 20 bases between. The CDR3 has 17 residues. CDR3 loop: CASSVREAVFSSYEQYF. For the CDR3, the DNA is TGTGCCAGTAGTGTACGAGAAGCGGTCTTTTCCTCCTACGAGCAGTACTTC.

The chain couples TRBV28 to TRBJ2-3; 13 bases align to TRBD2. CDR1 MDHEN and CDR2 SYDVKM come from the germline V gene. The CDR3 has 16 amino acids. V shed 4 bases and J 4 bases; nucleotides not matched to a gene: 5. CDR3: CASSSRLAGGSDTQYF. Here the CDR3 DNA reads TGTGCCAGCAGTTCCCGACTAGCGGGGGGTTCAGATACGCAGTATTTT.

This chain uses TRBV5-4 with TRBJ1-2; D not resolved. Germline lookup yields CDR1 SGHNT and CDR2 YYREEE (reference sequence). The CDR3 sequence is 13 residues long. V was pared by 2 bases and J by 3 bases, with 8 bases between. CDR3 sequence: CASSFPGYYGYTF. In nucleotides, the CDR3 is TGTGCCAGCAGCTTCCCGGGGTACTATGGCTACACCTTC.

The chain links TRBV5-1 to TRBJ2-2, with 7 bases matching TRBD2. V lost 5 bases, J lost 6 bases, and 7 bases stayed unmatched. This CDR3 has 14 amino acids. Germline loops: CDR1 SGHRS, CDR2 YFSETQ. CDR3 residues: CASRRSGVAGELFF. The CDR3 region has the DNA TGCGCCAGCAGACGGAGCGGGGTTGCCGGGGAGCTGTTTTTT.

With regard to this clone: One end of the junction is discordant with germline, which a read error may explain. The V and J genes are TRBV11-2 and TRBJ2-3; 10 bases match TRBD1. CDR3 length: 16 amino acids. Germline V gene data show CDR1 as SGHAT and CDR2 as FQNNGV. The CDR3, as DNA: TGTGCCAGCAGCCCCCACCGGGACAGGGGTACAGATACGCGGTATTTT. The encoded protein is CASSPHRDRGTDTRYF.

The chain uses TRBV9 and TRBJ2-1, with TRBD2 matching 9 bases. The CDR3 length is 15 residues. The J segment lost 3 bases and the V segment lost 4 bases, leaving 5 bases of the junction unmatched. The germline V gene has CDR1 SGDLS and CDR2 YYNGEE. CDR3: CASSRSSGVYNEQFF. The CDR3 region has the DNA TGTGCCAGCAGCCGGTCTAGCGGGGTCTACAATGAGCAGTTCTTC.

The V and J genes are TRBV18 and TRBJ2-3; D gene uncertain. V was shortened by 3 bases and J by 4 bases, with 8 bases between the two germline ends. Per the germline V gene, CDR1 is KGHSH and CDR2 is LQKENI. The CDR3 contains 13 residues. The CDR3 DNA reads TGTGCCAGCTCACCGTTTCAGGCAGATACGCAGTATTTT. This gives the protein CASSPFQADTQYF. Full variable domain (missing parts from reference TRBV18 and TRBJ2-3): NAGVMQNPRHLVRRRGQEARLRCSPMKGHSHVYWYRQLPEEGLKFMVYLQKENIIDESGMPKERFSAEFPKEGPSILRIQQVVRGDSAAYFCASSPFQADTQYFGPGTRLTVL.

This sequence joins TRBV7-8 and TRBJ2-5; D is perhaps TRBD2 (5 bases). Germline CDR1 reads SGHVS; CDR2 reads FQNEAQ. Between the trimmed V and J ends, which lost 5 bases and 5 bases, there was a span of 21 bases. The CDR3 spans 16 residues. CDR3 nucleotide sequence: TGTGCCAGCAGCCCGGTGAGGCCAGCAGGCGGGGAGACCCAGTACTTC. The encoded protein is CASSPVRPAGGETQYF. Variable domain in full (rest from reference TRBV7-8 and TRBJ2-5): GAGVSQSPRYKVAKRGQDVALRCDPISGHVSLFWYQQALGQGPEFLTYFQNEAQLDKSGLPSDRFFAERPEGSVSTLKIQRTQQEDSAVYLCASSPVRPAGGETQYFGPGTRLLVL.

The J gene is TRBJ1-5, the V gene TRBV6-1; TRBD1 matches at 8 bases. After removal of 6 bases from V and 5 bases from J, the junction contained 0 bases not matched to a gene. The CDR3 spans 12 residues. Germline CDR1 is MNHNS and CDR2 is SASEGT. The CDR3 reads CASRTGDQPQHF. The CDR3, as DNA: TGTGCCAGCAGGACAGGGGATCAGCCCCAGCATTTT.

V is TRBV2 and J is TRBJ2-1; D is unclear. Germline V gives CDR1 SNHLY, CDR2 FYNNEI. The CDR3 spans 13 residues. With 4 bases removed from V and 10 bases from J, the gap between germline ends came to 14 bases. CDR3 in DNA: TGTGCCAGCAGTGGCGGCAGGTTAATCGAGCAGTTCTTC. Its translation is CASSGGRLIEQFF.

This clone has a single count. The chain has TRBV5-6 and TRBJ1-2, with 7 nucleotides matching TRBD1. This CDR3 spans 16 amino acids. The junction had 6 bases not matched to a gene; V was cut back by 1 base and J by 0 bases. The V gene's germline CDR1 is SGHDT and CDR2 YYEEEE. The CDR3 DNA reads TGTGCCAGCAGCTTGACCCTGACAGGGACTAACTATGGCTACACCTTC. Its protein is CASSLTLTGTNYGYTF.

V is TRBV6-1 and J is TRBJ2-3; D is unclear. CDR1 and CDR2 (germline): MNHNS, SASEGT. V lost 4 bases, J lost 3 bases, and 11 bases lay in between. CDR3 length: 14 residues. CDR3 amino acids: CASSAAYSTDTQYF. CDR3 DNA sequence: TGTGCCAGCAGTGCGGCGTATAGTACAGATACGCAGTATTTT.

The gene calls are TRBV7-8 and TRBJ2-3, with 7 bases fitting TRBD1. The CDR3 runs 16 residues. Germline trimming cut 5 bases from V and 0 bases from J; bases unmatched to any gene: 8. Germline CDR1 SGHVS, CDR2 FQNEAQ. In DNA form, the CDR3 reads TGTGCCAGCAGCAACCGGGACAGACTTAGCACAGATACGCAGTATTTT. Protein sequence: CASSNRDRLSTDTQYF.

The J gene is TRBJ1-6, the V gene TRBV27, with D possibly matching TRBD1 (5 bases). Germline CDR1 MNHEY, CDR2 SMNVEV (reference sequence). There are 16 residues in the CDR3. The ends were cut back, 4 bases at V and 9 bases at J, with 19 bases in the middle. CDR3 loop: CASSSPGRRLGSPLHF. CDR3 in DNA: TGTGCCAGCAGTTCTCCAGGGCGCCGCTTGGGTTCACCCCTCCACTTT.

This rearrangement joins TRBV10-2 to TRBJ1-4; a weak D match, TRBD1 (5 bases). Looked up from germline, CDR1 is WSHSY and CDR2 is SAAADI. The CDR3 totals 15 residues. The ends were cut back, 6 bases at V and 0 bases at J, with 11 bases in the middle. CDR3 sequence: CASSRQSPTNEKLFF. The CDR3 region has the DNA TGCGCCAGCAGCAGACAGAGCCCAACTAATGAAAAACTGTTTTTT.

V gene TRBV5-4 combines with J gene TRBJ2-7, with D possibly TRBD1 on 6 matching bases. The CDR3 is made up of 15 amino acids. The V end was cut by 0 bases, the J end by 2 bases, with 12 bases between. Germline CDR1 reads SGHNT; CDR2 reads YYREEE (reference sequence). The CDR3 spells CASSLAPGQTYEQYF. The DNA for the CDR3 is TGTGCCAGCAGCTTGGCCCCGGGACAAACCTACGAGCAGTACTTC.

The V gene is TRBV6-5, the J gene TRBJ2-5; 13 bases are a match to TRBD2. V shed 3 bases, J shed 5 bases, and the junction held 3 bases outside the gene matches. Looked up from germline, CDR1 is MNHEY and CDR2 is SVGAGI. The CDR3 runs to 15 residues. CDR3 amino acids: CASSYGTSGVETQYF. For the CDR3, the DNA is TGTGCCAGCAGTTATGGGACTAGCGGGGTGGAGACCCAGTACTTC.

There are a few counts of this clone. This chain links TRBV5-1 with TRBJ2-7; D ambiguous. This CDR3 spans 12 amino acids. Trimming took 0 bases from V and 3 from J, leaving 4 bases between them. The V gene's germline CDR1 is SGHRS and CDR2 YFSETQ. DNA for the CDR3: TGCGCCAGCAGCTTGGGGGTCTACGAGCAGTACTTC. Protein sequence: CASSLGVYEQYF.

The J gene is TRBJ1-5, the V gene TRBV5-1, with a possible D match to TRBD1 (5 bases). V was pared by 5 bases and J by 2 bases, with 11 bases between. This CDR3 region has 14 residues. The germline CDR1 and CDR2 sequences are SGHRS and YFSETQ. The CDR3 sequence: CASSGEGGNQPQHF. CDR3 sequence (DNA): TGCGCCAGCAGTGGGGAAGGGGGCAATCAGCCCCAGCATTTT.

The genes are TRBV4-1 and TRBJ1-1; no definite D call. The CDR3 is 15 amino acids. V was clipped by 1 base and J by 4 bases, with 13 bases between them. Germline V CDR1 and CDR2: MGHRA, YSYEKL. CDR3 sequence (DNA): TGCGCCAGCAGCCAAGGGGGTCCACGGGGCACTGAAGCTTTCTTT. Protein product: CASSQGGPRGTEAFF.

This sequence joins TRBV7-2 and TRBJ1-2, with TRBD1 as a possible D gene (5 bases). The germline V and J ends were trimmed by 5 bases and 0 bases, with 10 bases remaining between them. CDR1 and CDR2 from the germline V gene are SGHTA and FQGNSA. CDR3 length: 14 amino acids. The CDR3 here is CASSPGPSNYGYTF. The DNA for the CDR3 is TGTGCCAGCAGCCCGGGACCTTCTAACTATGGCTACACCTTC.

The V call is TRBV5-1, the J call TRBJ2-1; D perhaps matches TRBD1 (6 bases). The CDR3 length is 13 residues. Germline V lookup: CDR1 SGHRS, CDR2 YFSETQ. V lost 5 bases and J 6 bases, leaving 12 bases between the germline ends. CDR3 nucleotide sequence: TGCGCCAGCAGTCACACAGGGCTCAATGAGCAGTTCTTC. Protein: CASSHTGLNEQFF.

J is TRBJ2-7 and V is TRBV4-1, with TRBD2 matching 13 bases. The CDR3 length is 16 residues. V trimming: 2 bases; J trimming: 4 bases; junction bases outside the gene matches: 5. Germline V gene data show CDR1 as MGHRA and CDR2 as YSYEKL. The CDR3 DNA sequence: TGCGCCAGCAGCCAAACCCGACTAGCGGGGGGATACGAGCAGTACTTC. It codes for CASSQTRLAGGYEQYF.

This CDR3 is CASSQDIVSRVQFF. DNA of the CDR3: TGCGCCAGCAGCCAAGATATAGTTAGCCGAGTGCAGTTCTTC. This rearrangement joins TRBV4-3 to TRBJ2-1; no reliable D call. The V and J ends lost 0 bases and 12 bases respectively, with 15 bases between them. The CDR3 runs to 14 residues. The germline V gene encodes CDR1 LGHNA and CDR2 YSLEER.